This T cell receptor (beta chain) emerged from a study of esophageal squamous cell carcinoma under preoperative chemotherapy. Study in general: TCR repertoires were profiled from both peripheral blood T cells and tumor-infiltrating lymphocytes. Study-level points and caveats: After treatment, tumor-infiltrating lymphocytes apparently came partly from blood T cells. Peripheral T cells showed a significant TCR diversity increase after chemotherapy, unlike tumor-infiltrating lymphocytes.

A word on this clonotype: Its antigen is as yet unknown.

CDR1 MNHNS and CDR2 SASEGT come from the germline V gene. V lost 4 bases, J lost 5 bases, and 14 bases lay in between. The CDR3 contains 14 residues. TCRdb reprocessed the PCR reads with MiXCR, giving one entry per CDR3 protein. Among approximately 19,000 distinct CDR3 sequences listed, 35% to 55% were seen once. Time point here: after preoperative PTX-NDP chemotherapy. Patients received paclitaxel-nedaplatin as preoperative chemotherapy before surgery. The V and J genes are TRBV6-1 and TRBJ1-2; D is uncertain. Sampling was carried out from a patient given preoperative chemotherapy. This clonotype was obtained from a human donor with esophageal squamous cell carcinoma. The donor label of this sample is uncertain. This CDR3 reads CASSANFDGYGYTF. The CDR3 nucleotides are TGTGCCAGCAGTGCTAATTTCGACGGTTATGGCTACACCTTC.